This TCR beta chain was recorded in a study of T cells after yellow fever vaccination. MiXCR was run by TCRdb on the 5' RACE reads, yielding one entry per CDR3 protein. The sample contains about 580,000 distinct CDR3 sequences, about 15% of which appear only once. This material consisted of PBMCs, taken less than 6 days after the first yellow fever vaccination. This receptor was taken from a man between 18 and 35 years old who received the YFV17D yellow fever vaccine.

CDR3 residues: CASSLAGTSLYNEQFF. CDR3 nucleotides: TGTGCCAGCAGCTTAGCCGGGACTAGTCTCTACAATGAGCAGTTCTTC. The chain links TRBV7-8 to TRBJ2-1; 8 nucleotides agree with TRBD2. V dropped 0 bases and J dropped 3; count of bases not matched to a gene: 4. Germline V gene sequence: CDR1 SGHVS, CDR2 FQNEAQ. The CDR3 covers 16 residues.